These 32 T cell receptor beta chains were all obtained from the same sample, sequenced in a study of T cell responses to AZD1222 COVID-19 vaccine. TCRdb's copy holds only in-frame clones and misses some; the assay was immunoSEQ multiplex PCR. The repertoire has about 160,000 clones, 92% of them found once; the top ten carry approximately 3.4%. The input for sequencing was peripheral blood, taken 28 days after the second AZD1222 dose. The receptors stem from an adult who received the AZD1222 COVID-19 vaccine.

V is TRBV2 and J is TRBJ2-7; D is perhaps TRBD1 (6 bases). The CDR3 length is 12 residues. Germline CDR1 reads SNHLY; CDR2 reads FYNNEI. Trimming pared 5 bases from V and 4 bases from J, leaving 9 bases between. CDR3 loop: CASSTGWYEQYF. The CDR3 nucleotides are TGTGCCAGCAGTACAGGGTGGTACGAGCAGTACTTC.

The V gene is TRBV4-3, the J gene TRBJ2-1; D not resolved. The V gene lost 0 bases and the J gene lost 5 bases, with 14 bases spanning the gap. Germline-derived CDR1 and CDR2 are LGHNA and YSLEER. The CDR3 sequence is 16 residues long. DNA for the CDR3: TGCGCCAGCAGCCAAGAGGGTTTTGGCCCCCACAATGAGCAGTTCTTC. It encodes CASSQEGFGPHNEQFF.

A few counts support this clone. This chain connects TRBV2 to TRBJ2-3, with no clear D. Germline CDR1 is SNHLY and CDR2 is FYNNEI. The CDR3 consists of 13 residues. V gave up 7 bases and J gave up 2 bases, with 10 bases separating them. CDR3 in amino acids: CASNPPFTDTQYF. In DNA, the CDR3 is TGTGCCAGCAACCCCCCTTTCACAGATACGCAGTATTTT. The whole variable domain, remainder taken from reference TRBV2 and TRBJ2-3, is EPEVTQTPSHQVTQMGQEVILRCVPISNHLYFYWYRQILGQKVEFLVSFYNNEISEKSEIFDDQFSVERPDGSNFTLKIRSTKLEDSAMYFCASNPPFTDTQYFGPGTRLTVL.

The rearrangement joins TRBV7-2 to TRBJ2-1; 9 positions agree with TRBD2. The CDR3 runs to 16 residues. V lost 7 bases to trimming and J lost 4 bases; unmatched junction nucleotides: 11. CDR1 is SGHTA and CDR2 is FQGNSA in the germline V gene. The CDR3 sequence is CASNHQRLAAYNEQFF. The CDR3 nucleotides read TGTGCCAGCAACCACCAAAGACTAGCGGCGTACAATGAGCAGTTCTTC.

The genes are TRBV24-1 and TRBJ2-2; 8 bases map to TRBD1. In germline, CDR1 is KGHDR, CDR2 SFDVKD. Unmatched junction bases numbered 3, after V lost 6 bases and J lost 1 base. This CDR3 is built from 15 residues. CDR3 region: CATSLGQGNTGELFF. The CDR3 DNA is TGTGCCACCAGTCTCGGACAGGGGAACACCGGGGAGCTGTTTTTT.

This chain connects TRBV5-6 to TRBJ1-1, with D hard to call. The CDR3 is made up of 11 amino acids. The V end was cut by 4 bases, the J end by 2 bases, with 3 bases between. Looked up from germline, CDR1 is SGHDT and CDR2 is YYEEEE. The DNA for the CDR3 is TGTGCCAGCAGCCAAAACACTGAAGCTTTCTTT. Its translation is CASSQNTEAFF.

J is TRBJ2-3 and V is TRBV27; weak D call: TRBD2 (6 bases). Germline loops: CDR1 MNHEY, CDR2 SMNVEV (reference sequence). V was trimmed by 6 bases and J by 1 base, leaving 32 bases between them. This CDR3 is built from 21 residues. The CDR3 spells CASSYWPGSQGRASGTDTQYF. The CDR3 bases are TGTGCCAGCAGCTATTGGCCCGGGTCTCAGGGAAGGGCTAGCGGCACAGATACGCAGTATTTT.

The chain recombines TRBV2 with TRBJ2-2; D is uncertain. With 4 bases removed from V and 0 bases from J, the gap between germline ends came to 9 bases. CDR3 length: 15 residues. Per the germline V gene, CDR1 is SNHLY and CDR2 is FYNNEI. CDR3 DNA sequence: TGTGCCAGCAGTGTGCGCGCGTCGAACACCGGGGAGCTGTTTTTT. Its protein product is CASSVRASNTGELFF. Filled out from reference TRBV2 and TRBJ2-2, the complete variable domain reads EPEVTQTPSHQVTQMGQEVILRCVPISNHLYFYWYRQILGQKVEFLVSFYNNEISEKSEIFDDQFSVERPDGSNFTLKIRSTKLEDSAMYFCASSVRASNTGELFFGEGSRLTVL.

J is TRBJ1-1 and V is TRBV6-5, with D unclear. V was pared by 6 bases and J by 3 bases, with 11 bases between. This CDR3 is built from 13 residues. The germline V gene has CDR1 MNHEY and CDR2 SVGAGI. The CDR3 nucleotides are TGTGCCAGCAGGTCTTACGTCGACACTGAAGCTTTCTTT. As protein: CASRSYVDTEAFF.

This chain joins TRBV3-1 (or the pseudogene TRBV3-2) and TRBJ2-3; 7 bases align to TRBD1. The CDR3 is 17 amino acids. Germline trimming cut 0 bases from V and 2 bases from J; bases unmatched to any gene: 8. Germline-derived CDR1 and CDR2 are LGHDT and YNNKEL (reference sequence). As DNA, the CDR3 is TGTGCCAGCAGCCAAGATCTGTCGGGACAGAACACAGATACGCAGTATTTT. This encodes CASSQDLSGQNTDTQYF.

The gene calls are TRBV6-5 and TRBJ2-1, with D hard to call. The CDR3 has 14 amino acids. V lost 7 bases and J 9 bases, leaving 19 bases between the germline ends. Germline V lookup: CDR1 MNHEY, CDR2 SVGAGI. Written as DNA, the CDR3 is TGTGCCAGCAACCCGGGCTCAATAGGTAGTGAGCAGTTCTTC. As protein: CASNPGSIGSEQFF.

The rearrangement joins TRBV4-1 to TRBJ2-3; TRBD1 agrees at 9 bases. CDR1 and CDR2 (germline): MGHRA, YSYEKL. J gave up 13 bases and V 1 base, and 6 bases lay outside the gene matches. The CDR3 has 13 amino acids. CDR3 sequence: CASSQGAGTGKYF. The CDR3 DNA sequence: TGCGCCAGCAGCCAAGGGGCCGGGACAGGGAAGTATTTT.

The J gene is TRBJ1-5, the V gene TRBV18, with a tentative D call TRBD1 (5 bases). Germline V lookup: CDR1 KGHSH, CDR2 LQKENI. The V gene lost 5 bases and the J gene lost 3 bases, with 14 bases spanning the gap. The CDR3 totals 15 residues. The CDR3 sequence: CASSNTGGFNQPQHF. The CDR3 region has the DNA TGTGCCAGCTCAAATACTGGGGGGTTCAATCAGCCCCAGCATTTT. Using reference TRBV18 and TRBJ1-5 for the parts outside the CDR3, the full variable domain is NAGVMQNPRHLVRRRGQEARLRCSPMKGHSHVYWYRQLPEEGLKFMVYLQKENIIDESGMPKERFSAEFPKEGPSILRIQQVVRGDSAAYFCASSNTGGFNQPQHFGDGTRLSIL.

The chain combines TRBV6-4 with TRBJ2-3, with 11 bases identical to TRBD2. The CDR3 length is 16 residues. Germline values: CDR1 MRHNA, CDR2 SNTAGT. Losses at the gene ends were 1 base for V and 0 bases for J; bases not matched to a gene: 0. CDR3 in DNA: TGTGCCAGCAGTGACTGGACTAGCGGGAGCACAGATACGCAGTATTTT. Encoded protein: CASSDWTSGSTDTQYF.

The CDR3 DNA sequence: TGTGCCAGCAGTCGACCTGGGGCGGAAGAGAACTATGGCTACACCTTC. Protein sequence: CASSRPGAEENYGYTF. The chain employs TRBV28 and TRBJ1-2; weak D call: TRBD1 (5 bases). The CDR3 runs 16 residues. CDR1 MDHEN and CDR2 SYDVKM come from the germline V gene. The V gene lost 5 bases and the J gene lost 2 bases, with 18 bases spanning the gap.

J is TRBJ2-2 and V is TRBV21-1. TRBV21-1 is given as a pseudogene. CDR3 length: 12 amino acids. CDR3 nucleotide sequence: TGTGCCAGCAGCAGTGACACCGGGGAGCTGTTTTTT. Its protein product is CASSSDTGELFF.

V gene TRBV7-8 combines with J gene TRBJ2-2; 7 bases are shared with TRBD2. The CDR3 extends over 15 amino acids. V shed 10 bases and J 5 bases; nucleotides not matched to a gene: 13. The V gene's germline CDR1 is SGHVS and CDR2 FQNEAQ. The CDR3 spells CATTSEGGATGELFF. DNA for the CDR3: TGTGCCACCACAAGTGAGGGAGGGGCGACCGGGGAGCTGTTTTTT.

The chain combines TRBV4-3 with TRBJ1-4; D call uncertain. Germline V gene sequence: CDR1 LGHNA, CDR2 YSLEER. This CDR3 is built from 19 residues. Trimming took off 0 bases at V and 0 bases at J, with 17 bases between the two ends. CDR3: CASSQDHAAVLATNEKLFF. The CDR3 bases are TGCGCCAGCAGCCAAGATCATGCAGCAGTTCTTGCAACTAATGAAAAACTGTTTTTT.

The chain combines TRBV6-5 with TRBJ1-3; possible D gene TRBD1, 6 bases. V lost 2 bases and J lost 4, with 12 bases in between. Germline loops: CDR1 MNHEY, CDR2 SVGAGI. The CDR3 totals 15 residues. The CDR3 sequence: CASSYHMGAGNTIYF. CDR3 DNA: TGTGCCAGCAGTTACCATATGGGGGCAGGAAACACCATATATTTT.

The chain combines TRBV7-9 with TRBJ1-1; D may be TRBD1 (6 bases). The CDR3 totals 13 residues. Trimming shortened V by 3 bases and J by 6 bases, and 11 bases separated the two germline ends. Looked up from germline, CDR1 is SEHNR and CDR2 is FQNEAQ (reference sequence). CDR3 sequence (DNA): TGTGCCAGCAGCTTTGGGGGCTCCCCTGAAGCTTTCTTT. Encoded protein: CASSFGGSPEAFF.

This chain joins TRBV6-5 and TRBJ1-1; 7 positions agree with TRBD1. This CDR3 is built from 16 residues. V was clipped by 2 bases and J by 2 bases; unmatched bases: 8. From germline, CDR1 is MNHEY and CDR2 SVGAGI. The CDR3 here is CASSYQNRGGNTEAFF. The CDR3 DNA is TGTGCCAGCAGTTACCAGAACAGGGGAGGAAACACTGAAGCTTTCTTT.

J is TRBJ1-4 and V is TRBV18, with 7 bases that match TRBD1. This CDR3 region has 15 residues. With 3 bases clipped from V and 5 bases from J, the junction kept 6 bases outside the gene matches. Germline V gives CDR1 KGHSH, CDR2 LQKENI. DNA for the CDR3: TGTGCCAGCTCACCGCAGACAGGGATAAATGAAAAACTGTTTTTT. This sequence encodes CASSPQTGINEKLFF.

The genes are TRBV18 and TRBJ2-3; D uncertain. The CDR3 runs to 13 residues. V lost 3 bases and J lost 3, with 7 bases in between. The V gene's germline CDR1 is KGHSH and CDR2 LQKENI. CDR3: CASSPLRTDTQYF. The CDR3 DNA is TGTGCCAGCTCACCTTTAAGAACAGATACGCAGTATTTT.

The CDR3 nucleotides read TGTGCCAGCAGTTCGGGAGTCATTCAGTACTTC. It translates to CASSSGVIQYF. The chain is built from TRBV6-5 and TRBJ2-4; tentatively, D is TRBD2 (6 bases). The V and J ends lost 4 bases and 9 bases respectively, with 7 bases between them. This CDR3 contains 11 residues. Germline-derived CDR1 and CDR2 are MNHEY and SVGAGI.

This chain connects TRBV9 to TRBJ2-7; the D gene is possibly TRBD2 (6 bases). The V and J ends lost 0 bases and 2 bases respectively, with 12 bases between them. CDR3 length: 15 residues. CDR1 is SGDLS and CDR2 is YYNGEE in the germline V gene. CDR3 in DNA: TGTGCCAGCAGCGTAGGAGTGGGAGGACCCTACGAGCAGTACTTC. Amino acid sequence: CASSVGVGGPYEQYF.

J is TRBJ1-2 and V is TRBV9; possible D gene TRBD1, 5 bases. Germline V lookup: CDR1 SGDLS, CDR2 YYNGEE. This CDR3 has 15 residues. The V and J ends lost 0 bases and 3 bases respectively, with 12 bases between them. CDR3 loop: CASSVDGGRDYGYTF. The DNA for the CDR3 is TGTGCCAGCAGCGTAGACGGGGGACGTGACTATGGCTACACCTTC.

V usage is TRBV20-1 and J usage is TRBJ1-2; D ambiguous. CDR1 is DFQATT and CDR2 is SNEGSKA in the germline V gene (reference sequence). This CDR3 has 14 amino acids. V gave up 3 bases and J gave up 4 bases, with 15 bases separating them. The CDR3 DNA reads TGCAGTGCTAGTTTGTCCCCAGGCAGCTATGGCTACACCTTC. Protein product: CSASLSPGSYGYTF.

The chain combines TRBV6-5 with TRBJ2-5, with 11 positions matching TRBD2. The germline CDR1 and CDR2 sequences are MNHEY and SVGAGI. The length of the CDR3 is 15 residues. The J segment lost 4 bases and the V segment lost 8 bases, leaving 9 bases of the junction unmatched. CDR3 residues: CASGQTSGIGETQYF. In nucleotides, the CDR3 is TGTGCCAGCGGGCAGACTAGCGGGATAGGAGAGACCCAGTACTTC.

The chain links TRBV3-1 (or the pseudogene TRBV3-2) to TRBJ1-1; no firm D call. Germline V CDR1 and CDR2: LGHDT, YNNKEL (reference sequence). The ends were cut back, 0 bases at V and 0 bases at J, with 8 bases in the middle. The CDR3 runs to 15 residues. CDR3 region: CASSQDIGLNTEAFF. DNA of the CDR3: TGTGCCAGCAGCCAAGATATAGGGCTGAACACTGAAGCTTTCTTT.

This chain uses TRBV5-1 with TRBJ2-7; perhaps TRBD1 as D (6 bases). Germline values: CDR1 SGHRS, CDR2 YFSETQ. V gave up 5 bases and J gave up 2 bases, with 17 bases separating them. CDR3 length: 15 residues. CDR3 in DNA: TGCGCCAGCAGTTCCTCCATCGGACAGACCTACGAGCAGTACTTC. Its translation is CASSSSIGQTYEQYF.

The chain uses TRBV9 and TRBJ2-3, with 9 bases fitting TRBD1. This CDR3 is 16 amino acids long. V lost 0 bases and J lost 2; bases outside the gene matches: 4. Germline CDR1 and CDR2: SGDLS and YYNGEE. The CDR3 here is CASSVDGTGITDTQYF. The DNA of the CDR3 is TGTGCCAGCAGCGTAGATGGGACAGGGATCACAGATACGCAGTATTTT.

A single count supports this clone. The genes are TRBV19 and TRBJ2-1; TRBD2 is a possible D gene (6 bases). The CDR3 contains 14 residues. Germline CDR1 LNHDA, CDR2 SQIVND (reference sequence). The V end lost 5 bases, the J end lost 4 bases, and 12 bases lay between the germline ends. The CDR3 here is CASSRGGKYNEQFF. Here the CDR3 DNA reads TGTGCCAGTAGTCGCGGAGGGAAATACAATGAGCAGTTCTTC.